The source of this T cell receptor beta chain is a study of blood T cell repertoires in COVID-19. Study background: There were acute and convalescent COVID-19 samples, and they came from the United States, Italy and Spain.

This clone has more than one count but fewer than ten. Germline V CDR1 and CDR2: SNHLY, FYNNEI. CDR3 length: 12 residues. V lost 8 bases to trimming and J lost 1 base, with 9 bases between them. Assay used: immunoSEQ multiplex PCR; TCRdb lists only in-frame clones, some missing. The repertoire holds about 270,000 clones, with around 89% as singletons. The rearrangement uses TRBV2 and TRBJ2-7; TRBD1 is a possible D gene (5 bases). The receptor's source is a man aged 60 to 75 who had recovered from COVID-19. Sequenced sample: peripheral blood. CDR3 DNA: TGTGCCAGCGGGGCCTTTTCCTACGAGCAGTACTTC. It yields the protein CASGAFSYEQYF.